This TCR beta chain was sequenced during a study of blood T cell repertoires in COVID-19. The repertoire was sequenced with immunoSEQ multiplex PCR; TCRdb's copy has only in-frame clones and lacks some. The data hold roughly 200,000 clones, with around nine tenths observed a single time. CDR1 is DFQATT, CDR2 SNEGSKA, per germline (reference sequence). The junction had 7 bases not matched to a gene; V was cut back by 3 bases and J by 0 bases. The CDR3 length is 15 residues. This TCR came from a man aged 35 to 55 with acute or convalescent COVID-19. Sequenced material: peripheral blood. The rearrangement uses TRBV20-1 and TRBJ2-5; 7 bases match TRBD2. CDR3 DNA: TGCAGTGCTAGTGGGCGGGGGACCCACCAAGAGACCCAGTACTTC. This encodes CSASGRGTHQETQYF.